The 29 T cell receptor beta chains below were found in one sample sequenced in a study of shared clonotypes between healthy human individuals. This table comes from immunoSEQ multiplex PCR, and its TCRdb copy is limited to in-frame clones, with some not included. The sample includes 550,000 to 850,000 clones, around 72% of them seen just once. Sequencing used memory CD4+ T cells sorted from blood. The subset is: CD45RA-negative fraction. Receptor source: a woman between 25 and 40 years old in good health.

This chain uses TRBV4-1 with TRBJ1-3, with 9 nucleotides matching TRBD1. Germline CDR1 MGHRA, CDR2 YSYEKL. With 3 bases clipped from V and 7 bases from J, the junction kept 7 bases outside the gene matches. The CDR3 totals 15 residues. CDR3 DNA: TGCGCCAGCAGCCATCCGGGACAGGGTGGGAACACCATATATTTT. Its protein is CASSHPGQGGNTIYF.

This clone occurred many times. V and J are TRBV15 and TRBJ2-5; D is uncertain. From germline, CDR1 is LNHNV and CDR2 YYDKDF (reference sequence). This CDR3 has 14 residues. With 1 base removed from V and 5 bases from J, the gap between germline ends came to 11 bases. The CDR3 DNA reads TGTGCCACCAGCAGAGGGCTTCTAGGGGAGACCCAGTACTTC. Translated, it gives CATSRGLLGETQYF.

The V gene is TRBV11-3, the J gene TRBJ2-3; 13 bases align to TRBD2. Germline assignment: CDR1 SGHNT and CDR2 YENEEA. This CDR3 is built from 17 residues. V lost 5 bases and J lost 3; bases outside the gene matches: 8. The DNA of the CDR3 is TGTGCCAGCAGCGCCCGACTAGCGGGAGGTGGAACAGATACGCAGTATTTT. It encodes CASSARLAGGGTDTQYF. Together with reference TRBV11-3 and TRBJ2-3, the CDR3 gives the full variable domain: EAGVVQSPRYKIIEKKQPVAFWCNPISGHNTLYWYLQNLGQGPELLIRYENEEAVDDSQLPKDRFSAERLKGVDSTLKIQPAELGDSAVYLCASSARLAGGGTDTQYFGPGTRLTVL.

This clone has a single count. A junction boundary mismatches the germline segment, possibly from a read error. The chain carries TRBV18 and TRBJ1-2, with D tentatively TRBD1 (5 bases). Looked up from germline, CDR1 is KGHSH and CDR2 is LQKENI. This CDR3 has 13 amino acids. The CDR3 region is CATSPGTSYGYTF. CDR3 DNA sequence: TGTGCCACCTCACCCGGGACGAGCTATGGCTACACCTTC.

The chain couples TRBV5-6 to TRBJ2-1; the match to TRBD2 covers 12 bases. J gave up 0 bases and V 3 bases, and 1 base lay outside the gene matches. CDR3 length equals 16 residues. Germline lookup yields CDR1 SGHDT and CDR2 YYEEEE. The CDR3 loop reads CASSWTSGASYNEQFF. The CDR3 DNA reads TGTGCCAGCAGCTGGACTAGCGGGGCCTCCTACAATGAGCAGTTCTTC.

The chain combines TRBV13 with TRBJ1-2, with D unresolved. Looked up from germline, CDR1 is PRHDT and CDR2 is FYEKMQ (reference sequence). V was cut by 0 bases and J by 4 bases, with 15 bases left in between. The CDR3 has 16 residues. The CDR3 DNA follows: TGTGCCAGCAGCTTAGGAGGGTTAGGAGGGATCTATGGCTACACCTTC. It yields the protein CASSLGGLGGIYGYTF. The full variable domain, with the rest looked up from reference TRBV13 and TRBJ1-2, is AAGVIQSPRHLIKEKRETATLKCYPIPRHDTVYWYQQGPGQDPQFLISFYEKMQSDKGSIPDRFSAQQFSDYHSELNMSSLELGDSALYFCASSLGGLGGIYGYTFGSGTRLTVV.

The CDR3 loop reads CASSLAVFETQYF. CDR3 nucleotides: TGTGCCAGCAGCTTAGCTGTTTTTGAGACCCAGTACTTC. The chain joins TRBV7-6 to TRBJ2-5; D gene unclear. The germline V gene has CDR1 SGHVS and CDR2 FNYEAQ. The CDR3 length is 13 residues. V lost 0 bases, J lost 5 bases, and 7 bases lay in between.

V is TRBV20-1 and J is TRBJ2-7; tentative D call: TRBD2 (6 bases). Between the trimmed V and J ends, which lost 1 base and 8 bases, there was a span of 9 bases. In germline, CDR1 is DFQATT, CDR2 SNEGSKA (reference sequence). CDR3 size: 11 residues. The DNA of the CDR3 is TGCAGTGCTAGAGCGGGAGACCAGCAGTACTTC. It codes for CSARAGDQQYF.

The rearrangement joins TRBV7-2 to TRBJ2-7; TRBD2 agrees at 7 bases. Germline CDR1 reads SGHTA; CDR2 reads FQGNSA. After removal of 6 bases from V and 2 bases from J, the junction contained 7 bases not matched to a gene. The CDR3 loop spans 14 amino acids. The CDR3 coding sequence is TGTGCCAGCAGACCCCAGCGGGACGCCTACGAGCAGTACTTC. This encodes CASRPQRDAYEQYF.

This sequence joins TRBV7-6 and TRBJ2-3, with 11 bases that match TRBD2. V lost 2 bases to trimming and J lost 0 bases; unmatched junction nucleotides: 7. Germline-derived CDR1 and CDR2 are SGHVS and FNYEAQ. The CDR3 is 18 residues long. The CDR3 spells CASSLIGTSGSSTDTQYF. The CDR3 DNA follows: TGTGCCAGCAGCTTAATAGGGACTAGCGGTAGTAGCACAGATACGCAGTATTTT.

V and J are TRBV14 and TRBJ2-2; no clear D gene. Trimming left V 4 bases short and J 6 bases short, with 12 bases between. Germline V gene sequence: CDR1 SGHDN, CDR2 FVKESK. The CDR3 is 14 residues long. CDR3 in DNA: TGTGCCAGCAGCCCCACCTTGGTCCCCGGGGAGCTGTTTTTT. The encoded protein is CASSPTLVPGELFF.

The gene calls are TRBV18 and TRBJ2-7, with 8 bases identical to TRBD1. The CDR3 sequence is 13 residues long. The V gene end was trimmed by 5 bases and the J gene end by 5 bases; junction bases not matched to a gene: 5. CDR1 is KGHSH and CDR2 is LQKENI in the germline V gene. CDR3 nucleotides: TGTGCCAGCTCAGGGACAGGCCGGCACGAGCAGTACTTC. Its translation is CASSGTGRHEQYF. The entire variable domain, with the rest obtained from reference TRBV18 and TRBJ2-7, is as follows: NAGVMQNPRHLVRRRGQEARLRCSPMKGHSHVYWYRQLPEEGLKFMVYLQKENIIDESGMPKERFSAEFPKEGPSILRIQQVVRGDSAAYFCASSGTGRHEQYFGPGTRLTVT.

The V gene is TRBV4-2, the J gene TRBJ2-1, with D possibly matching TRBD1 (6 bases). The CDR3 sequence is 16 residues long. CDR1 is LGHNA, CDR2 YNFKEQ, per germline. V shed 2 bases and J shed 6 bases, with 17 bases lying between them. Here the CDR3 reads CASSQTGTQSGNEQFF. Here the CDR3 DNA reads TGTGCCAGCAGCCAAACCGGGACACAATCGGGCAATGAGCAGTTCTTC.

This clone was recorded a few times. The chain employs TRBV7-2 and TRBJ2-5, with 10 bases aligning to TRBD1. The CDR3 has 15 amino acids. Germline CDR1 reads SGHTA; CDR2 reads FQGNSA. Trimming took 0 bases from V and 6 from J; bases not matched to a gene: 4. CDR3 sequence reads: CASSLAGQGKQTQYF. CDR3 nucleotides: TGTGCCAGCAGCTTAGCGGGACAGGGGAAACAGACCCAGTACTTC.

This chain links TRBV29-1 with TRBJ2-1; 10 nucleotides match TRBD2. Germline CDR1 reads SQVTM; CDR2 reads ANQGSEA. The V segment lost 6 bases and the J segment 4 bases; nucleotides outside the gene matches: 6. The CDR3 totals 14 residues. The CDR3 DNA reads TGCAGCGTACTCACTAGCGGGACGTACAATGAGCAGTTCTTC. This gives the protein CSVLTSGTYNEQFF.

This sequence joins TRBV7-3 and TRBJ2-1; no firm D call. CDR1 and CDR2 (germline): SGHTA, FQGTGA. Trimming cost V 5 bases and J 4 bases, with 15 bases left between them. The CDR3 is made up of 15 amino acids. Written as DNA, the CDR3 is TGTGCCAGCAGCCTGGGATCGCAACTTTACAATGAGCAGTTCTTC. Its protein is CASSLGSQLYNEQFF. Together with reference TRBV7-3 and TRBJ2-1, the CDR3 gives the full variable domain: GAGVSQTPSNKVTEKGKYVELRCDPISGHTALYWYRQSLGQGPEFLIYFQGTGAADDSGLPNDRFFAVRPEGSVSTLKIQRTERGDSAVYLCASSLGSQLYNEQFFGPGTRLTVL.

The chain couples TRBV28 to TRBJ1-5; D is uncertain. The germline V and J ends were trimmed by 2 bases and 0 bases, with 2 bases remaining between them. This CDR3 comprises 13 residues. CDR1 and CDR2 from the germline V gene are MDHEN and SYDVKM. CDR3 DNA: TGTGCCAGCAGTTTAGTTAGCAATCAGCCCCAGCATTTT. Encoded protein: CASSLVSNQPQHF.

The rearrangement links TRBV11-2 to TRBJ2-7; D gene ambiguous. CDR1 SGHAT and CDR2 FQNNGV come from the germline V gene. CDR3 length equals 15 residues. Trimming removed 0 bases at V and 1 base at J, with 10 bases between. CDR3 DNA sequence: TGTGCCAGCAGCTTAGAAGCTTCTACTTCCTACGAGCAGTACTTC. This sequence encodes CASSLEASTSYEQYF.

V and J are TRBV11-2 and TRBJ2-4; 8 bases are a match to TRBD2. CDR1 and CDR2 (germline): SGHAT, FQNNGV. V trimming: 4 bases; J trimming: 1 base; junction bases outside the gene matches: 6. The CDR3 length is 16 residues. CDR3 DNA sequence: TGTGCCAGCAGCTACAGCGGGAGCGGTGCCAAAAACATTCAGTACTTC. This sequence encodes CASSYSGSGAKNIQYF. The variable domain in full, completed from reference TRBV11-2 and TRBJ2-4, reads EAGVAQSPRYKIIEKRQSVAFWCNPISGHATLYWYQQILGQGPKLLIQFQNNGVVDDSQLPKDRFSAERLKGVDSTLKIQPAKLEDSAVYLCASSYSGSGAKNIQYFGAGTRLSVL.

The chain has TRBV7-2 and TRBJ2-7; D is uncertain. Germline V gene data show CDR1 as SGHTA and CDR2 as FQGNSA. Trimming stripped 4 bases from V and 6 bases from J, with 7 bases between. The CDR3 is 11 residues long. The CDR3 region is CASSWSREQYF. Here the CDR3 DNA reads TGTGCCAGCAGCTGGTCCCGCGAGCAGTACTTC.

CDR3 DNA sequence: TGTGCCAGCAGTTTCGGGGGCGTCTCCTACGAGCAGTACTTC. Its translation: CASSFGGVSYEQYF. This chain joins TRBV28 and TRBJ2-7; possibly TRBD1 or TRBD2 for D (6 bases each). The length of the CDR3 is 14 residues. Looked up from germline, CDR1 is MDHEN and CDR2 is SYDVKM. The V and J ends lost 3 bases and 0 bases respectively, with 9 bases between them.

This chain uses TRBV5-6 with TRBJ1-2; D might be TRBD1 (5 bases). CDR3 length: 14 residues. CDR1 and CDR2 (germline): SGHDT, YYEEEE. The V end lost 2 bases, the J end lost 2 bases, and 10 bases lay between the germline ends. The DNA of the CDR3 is TGTGCCAGCAGCTTAGGGTGGGGGAACTATGGCTACACCTTC. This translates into CASSLGWGNYGYTF.

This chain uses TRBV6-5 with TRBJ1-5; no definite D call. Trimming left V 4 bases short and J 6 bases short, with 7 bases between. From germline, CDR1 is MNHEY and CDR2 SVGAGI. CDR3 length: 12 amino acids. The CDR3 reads CASSSVGQPQHF. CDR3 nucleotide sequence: TGTGCCAGCAGTTCGGTGGGTCAGCCCCAGCATTTT.

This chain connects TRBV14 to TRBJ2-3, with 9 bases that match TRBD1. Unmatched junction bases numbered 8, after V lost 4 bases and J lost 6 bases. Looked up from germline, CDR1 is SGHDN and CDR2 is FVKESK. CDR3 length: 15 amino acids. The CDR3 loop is CASSRGQGFMDTQYF. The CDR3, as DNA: TGTGCCAGCAGCCGCGGACAGGGGTTTATGGATACGCAGTATTTT.

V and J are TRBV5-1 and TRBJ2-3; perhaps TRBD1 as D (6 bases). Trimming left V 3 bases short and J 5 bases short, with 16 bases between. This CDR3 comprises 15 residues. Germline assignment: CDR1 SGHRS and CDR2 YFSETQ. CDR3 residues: CASSYARGLVDTQYF. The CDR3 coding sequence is TGCGCCAGCAGCTATGCCAGGGGCTTAGTAGATACGCAGTATTTT.

CDR3 residues: CAGTGAAEKLFF. CDR3 DNA sequence: TGTGCCGGAACGGGGGCGGCGGAAAAACTGTTTTTT. The chain carries TRBV19 and TRBJ1-4; possibly TRBD1 for D (6 bases). The CDR3 consists of 12 residues. CDR1 is LNHDA, CDR2 SQIVND, per germline (reference sequence). V was trimmed by 11 bases and J by 8 bases, leaving 15 bases between them. Full variable domain (missing parts from reference TRBV19 and TRBJ1-4): DGGITQSPKYLFRKEGQNVTLSCEQNLNHDAMYWYRQDPGQGLRLIYYSQIVNDFQKGDIAEGYSVSREKKESFPLTVTSAQKNPTAFYLCAGTGAAEKLFFGSGTQLSVL.

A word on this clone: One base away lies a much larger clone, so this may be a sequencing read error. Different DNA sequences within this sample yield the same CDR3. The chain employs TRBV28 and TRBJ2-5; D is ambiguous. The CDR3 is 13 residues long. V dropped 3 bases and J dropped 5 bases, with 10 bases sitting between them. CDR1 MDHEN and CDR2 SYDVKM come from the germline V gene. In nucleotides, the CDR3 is TGTGCCAGCAGTTTGGAGACCCACGAGACCCAGTACTTC. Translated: CASSLETHETQYF.

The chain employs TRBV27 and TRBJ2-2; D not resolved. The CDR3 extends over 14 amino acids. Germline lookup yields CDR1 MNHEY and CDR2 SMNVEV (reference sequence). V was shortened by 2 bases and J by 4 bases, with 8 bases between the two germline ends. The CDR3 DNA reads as TGTGCCAGCAGTTTAAAGGCCGTCACCGGGGAGCTGTTTTTT. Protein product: CASSLKAVTGELFF.

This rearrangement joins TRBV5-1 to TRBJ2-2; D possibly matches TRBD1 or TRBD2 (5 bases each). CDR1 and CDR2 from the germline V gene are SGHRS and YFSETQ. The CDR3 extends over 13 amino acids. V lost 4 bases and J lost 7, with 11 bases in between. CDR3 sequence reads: CASSLGASGELFF. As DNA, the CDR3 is TGCGCCAGCAGCCTCGGGGCCAGCGGGGAGCTGTTTTTT.